This TCR beta chain was retrieved from a study of T cell therapy after organ transplantation. Time point reported: 20-29 weeks after completion of therapy. The CDR3 loop spans 13 amino acids. Germline values: CDR1 MRHNA, CDR2 SNTAGT. The ends were cut back, 0 bases at V and 2 bases at J, with 3 bases in the middle. Sequencing was performed with immunoSEQ multiplex PCR; in TCRdb, only in-frame clones are kept and a portion is missing. The table shows some 17,000 clones, with over 75% occurring only once. In this sample, this clone turned up a few times. Its antigen is not identified. V usage is TRBV6-4 and J usage is TRBJ2-3; no firm D call. The sequence was collected from a human patient who had received a solid organ transplant and had CMV disease. Some of the T cells may derive from the graft donor. Sequencing used CD8+ T cells from blood, obtained after autologous CMV-specific T cell therapy. The CDR3 reads CASSDSVTDTQYF. The CDR3, as DNA: TGTGCCAGCAGTGACTCGGTCACAGATACGCAGTATTTT.